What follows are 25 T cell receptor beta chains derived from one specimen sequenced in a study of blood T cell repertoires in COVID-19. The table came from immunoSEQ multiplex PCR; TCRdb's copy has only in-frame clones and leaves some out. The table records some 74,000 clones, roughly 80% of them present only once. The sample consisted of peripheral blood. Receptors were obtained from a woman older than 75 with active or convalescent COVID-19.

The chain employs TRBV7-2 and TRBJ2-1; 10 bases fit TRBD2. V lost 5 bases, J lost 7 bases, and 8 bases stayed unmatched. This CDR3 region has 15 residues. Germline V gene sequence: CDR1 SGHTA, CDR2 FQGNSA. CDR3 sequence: CASSTTSGAYNEQFF. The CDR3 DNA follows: TGTGCCAGCAGCACCACTAGCGGGGCTTATAATGAGCAGTTCTTC.

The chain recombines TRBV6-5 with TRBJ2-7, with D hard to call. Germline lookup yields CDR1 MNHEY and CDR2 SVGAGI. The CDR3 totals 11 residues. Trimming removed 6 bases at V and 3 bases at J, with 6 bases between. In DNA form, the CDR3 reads TGTGCCAGCAGCAATCACTACGAGCAGTACTTC. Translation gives CASSNHYEQYF.

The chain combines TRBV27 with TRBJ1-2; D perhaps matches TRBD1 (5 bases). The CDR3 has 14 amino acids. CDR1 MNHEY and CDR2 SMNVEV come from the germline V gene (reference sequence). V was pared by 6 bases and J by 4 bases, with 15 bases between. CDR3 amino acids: CASSITHQGYGYTF. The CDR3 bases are TGTGCCAGCAGCATAACCCACCAGGGCTATGGCTACACCTTC.

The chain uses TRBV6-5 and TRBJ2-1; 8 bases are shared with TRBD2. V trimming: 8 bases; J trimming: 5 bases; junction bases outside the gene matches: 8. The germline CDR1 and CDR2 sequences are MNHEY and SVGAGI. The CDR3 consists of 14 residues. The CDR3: CASLAGLIDNEQFF. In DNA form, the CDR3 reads TGTGCCAGCTTAGCGGGACTCATTGACAATGAGCAGTTCTTC.

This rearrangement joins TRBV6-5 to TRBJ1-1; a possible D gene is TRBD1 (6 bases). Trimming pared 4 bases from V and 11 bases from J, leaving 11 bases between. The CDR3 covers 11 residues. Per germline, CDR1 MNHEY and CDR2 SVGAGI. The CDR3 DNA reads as TGTGCCAGCAGTTTTCAGGGGAAGGCTTTCTTT. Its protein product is CASSFQGKAFF.

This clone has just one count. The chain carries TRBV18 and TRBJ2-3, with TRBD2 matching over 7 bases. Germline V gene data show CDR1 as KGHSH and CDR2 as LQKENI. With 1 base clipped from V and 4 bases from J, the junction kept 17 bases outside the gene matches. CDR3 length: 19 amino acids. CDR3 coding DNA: TGTGCCAGCTCACCACGCCAGACTGGAGGCGGGAGCCCCGCAGATACGCAGTATTTT. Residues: CASSPRQTGGGSPADTQYF.

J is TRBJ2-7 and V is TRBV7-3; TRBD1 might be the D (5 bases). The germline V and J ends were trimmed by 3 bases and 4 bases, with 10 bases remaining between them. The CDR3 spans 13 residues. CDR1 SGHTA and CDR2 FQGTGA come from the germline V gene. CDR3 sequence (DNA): TGTGCCAGCAGCTTGGGGCTGGGTTACGAGCAGTACTTC. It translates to CASSLGLGYEQYF.

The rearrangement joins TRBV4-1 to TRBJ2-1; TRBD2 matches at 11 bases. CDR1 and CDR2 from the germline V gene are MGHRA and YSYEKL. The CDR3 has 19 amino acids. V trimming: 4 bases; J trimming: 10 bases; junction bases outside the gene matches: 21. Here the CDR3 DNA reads TGCGCCAGCAGCCGAGGACTAGCGGGTATGAGATCCGGGTTACGAGAGCAGTTCTTC. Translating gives CASSRGLAGMRSGLREQFF.

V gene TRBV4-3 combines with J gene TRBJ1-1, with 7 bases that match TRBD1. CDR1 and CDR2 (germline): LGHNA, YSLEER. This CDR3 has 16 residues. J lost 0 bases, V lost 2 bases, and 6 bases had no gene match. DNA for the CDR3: TGCGCCAGCAGCCAATCAACAGGGGTTATGAACACTGAAGCTTTCTTT. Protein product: CASSQSTGVMNTEAFF.

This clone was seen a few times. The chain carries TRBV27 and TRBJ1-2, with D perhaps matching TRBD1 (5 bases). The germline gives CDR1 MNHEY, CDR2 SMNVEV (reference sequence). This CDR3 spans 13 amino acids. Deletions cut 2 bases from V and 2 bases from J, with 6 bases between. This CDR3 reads CASSLAGNYGYTF. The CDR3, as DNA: TGTGCCAGCAGTTTAGCAGGGAACTATGGCTACACCTTC.

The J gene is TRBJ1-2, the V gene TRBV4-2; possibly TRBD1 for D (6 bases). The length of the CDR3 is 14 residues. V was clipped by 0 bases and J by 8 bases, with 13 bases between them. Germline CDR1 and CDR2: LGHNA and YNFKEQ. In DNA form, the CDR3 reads TGTGCCAGCAGCCAAGAACAGGGAAGGTCGGGCTACACCTTC. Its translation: CASSQEQGRSGYTF.

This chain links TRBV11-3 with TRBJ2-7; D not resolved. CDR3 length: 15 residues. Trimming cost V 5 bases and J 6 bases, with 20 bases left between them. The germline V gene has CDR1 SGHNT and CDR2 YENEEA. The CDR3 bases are TGTGCCAGCAGCCCCTTCGGGTCAGCCGGTCGCGAGCAGTACTTC. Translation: CASSPFGSAGREQYF. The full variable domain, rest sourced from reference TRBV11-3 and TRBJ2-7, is EAGVVQSPRYKIIEKKQPVAFWCNPISGHNTLYWYLQNLGQGPELLIRYENEEAVDDSQLPKDRFSAERLKGVDSTLKIQPAELGDSAVYLCASSPFGSAGREQYFGPGTRLTVT.

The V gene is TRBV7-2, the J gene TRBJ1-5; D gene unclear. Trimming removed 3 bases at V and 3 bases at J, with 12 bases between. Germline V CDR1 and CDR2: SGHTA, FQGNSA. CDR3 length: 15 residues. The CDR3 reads CASSFSDMPNQPQHF. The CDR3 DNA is TGTGCCAGCAGCTTTTCCGACATGCCCAATCAGCCCCAGCATTTT. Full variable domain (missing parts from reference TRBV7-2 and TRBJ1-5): GAGVSQSPSNKVTEKGKDVELRCDPISGHTALYWYRQSLGQGLEFLIYFQGNSAPDKSGLPSDRFSAERTGGSVSTLTIQRTQQEDSAVYLCASSFSDMPNQPQHFGDGTRLSIL.

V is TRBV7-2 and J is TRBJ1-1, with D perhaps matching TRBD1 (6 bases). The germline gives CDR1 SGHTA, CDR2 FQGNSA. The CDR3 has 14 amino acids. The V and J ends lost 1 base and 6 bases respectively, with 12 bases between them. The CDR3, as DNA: TGTGCCAGCAGCTTAGGGCAGGGGTTTCCTGAAGCTTTCTTT. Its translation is CASSLGQGFPEAFF. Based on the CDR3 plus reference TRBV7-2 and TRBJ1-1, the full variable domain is GAGVSQSPSNKVTEKGKDVELRCDPISGHTALYWYRQSLGQGLEFLIYFQGNSAPDKSGLPSDRFSAERTGGSVSTLTIQRTQQEDSAVYLCASSLGQGFPEAFFGQGTRLTVV.

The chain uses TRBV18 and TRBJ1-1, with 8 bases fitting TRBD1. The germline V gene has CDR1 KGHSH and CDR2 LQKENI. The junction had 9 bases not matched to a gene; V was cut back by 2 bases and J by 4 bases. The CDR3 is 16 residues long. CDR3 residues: CASSPLGGQGVTEAFF. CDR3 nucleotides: TGTGCCAGCTCACCATTGGGCGGACAGGGAGTCACTGAAGCTTTCTTT.

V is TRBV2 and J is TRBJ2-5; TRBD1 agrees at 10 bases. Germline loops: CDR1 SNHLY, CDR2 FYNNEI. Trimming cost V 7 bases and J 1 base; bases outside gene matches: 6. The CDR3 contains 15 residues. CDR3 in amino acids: CASKGTGVSQETQYF. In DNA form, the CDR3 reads TGTGCCAGCAAGGGGACAGGGGTATCCCAAGAGACCCAGTACTTC.

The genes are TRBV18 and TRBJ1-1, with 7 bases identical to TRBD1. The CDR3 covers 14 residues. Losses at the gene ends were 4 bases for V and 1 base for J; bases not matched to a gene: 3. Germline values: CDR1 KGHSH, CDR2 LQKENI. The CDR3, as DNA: TGTGCCAGCTCACGGGACAGCAAGAACACTGAAGCTTTCTTT. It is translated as CASSRDSKNTEAFF.

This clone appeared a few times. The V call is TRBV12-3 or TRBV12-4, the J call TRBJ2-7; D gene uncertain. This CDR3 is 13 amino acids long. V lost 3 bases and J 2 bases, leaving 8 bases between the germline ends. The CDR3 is CASSFARAYEQYF. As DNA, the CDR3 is TGTGCCAGCAGTTTTGCTCGAGCCTACGAGCAGTACTTC.

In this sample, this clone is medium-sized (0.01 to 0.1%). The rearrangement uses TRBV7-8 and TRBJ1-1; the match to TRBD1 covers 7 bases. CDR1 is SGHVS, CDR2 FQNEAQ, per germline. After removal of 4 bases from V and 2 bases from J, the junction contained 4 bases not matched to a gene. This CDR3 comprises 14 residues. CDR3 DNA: TGTGCCAGCAGCTCCGGACAGGCCAACACTGAAGCTTTCTTT. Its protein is CASSSGQANTEAFF.

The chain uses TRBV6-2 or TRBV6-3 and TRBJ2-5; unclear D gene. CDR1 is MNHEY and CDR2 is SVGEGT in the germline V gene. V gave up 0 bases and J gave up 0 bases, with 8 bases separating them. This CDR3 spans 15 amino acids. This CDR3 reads CASSYSSTDQETQYF. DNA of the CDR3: TGTGCCAGCAGTTACTCGAGTACAGACCAAGAGACCCAGTACTTC.

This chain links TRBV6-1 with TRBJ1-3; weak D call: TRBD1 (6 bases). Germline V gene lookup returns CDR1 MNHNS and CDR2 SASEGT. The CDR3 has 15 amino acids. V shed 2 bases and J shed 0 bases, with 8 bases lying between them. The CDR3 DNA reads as TGTGCCAGCAGTGAACAGGGGAGCTCTGGAAACACCATATATTTT. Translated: CASSEQGSSGNTIYF.

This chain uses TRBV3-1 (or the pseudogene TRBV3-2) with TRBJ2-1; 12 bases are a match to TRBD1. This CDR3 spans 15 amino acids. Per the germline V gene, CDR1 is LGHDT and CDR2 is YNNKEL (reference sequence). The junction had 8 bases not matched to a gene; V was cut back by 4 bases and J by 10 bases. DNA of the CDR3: TGTGCCAGCAGCCTCTTAGGGACAGGGGGCGCGGAGCAGTTCTTC. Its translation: CASSLLGTGGAEQFF.

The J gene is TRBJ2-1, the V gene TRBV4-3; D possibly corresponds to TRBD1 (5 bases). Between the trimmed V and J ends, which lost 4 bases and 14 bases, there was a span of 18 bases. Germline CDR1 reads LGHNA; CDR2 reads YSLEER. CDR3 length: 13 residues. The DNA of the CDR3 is TGCGCCAGCAGCCTCAGCTTCCAGACAGTGGAGTTCTTC. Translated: CASSLSFQTVEFF.

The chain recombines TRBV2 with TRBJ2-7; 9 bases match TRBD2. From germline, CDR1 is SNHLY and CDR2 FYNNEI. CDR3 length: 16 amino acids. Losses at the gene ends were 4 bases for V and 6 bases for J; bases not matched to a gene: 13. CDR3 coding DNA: TGTGCCAGCAGTGTCCCGCGGGGGGGCCTACAAGGCGAGCAGTACTTC. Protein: CASSVPRGGLQGEQYF.

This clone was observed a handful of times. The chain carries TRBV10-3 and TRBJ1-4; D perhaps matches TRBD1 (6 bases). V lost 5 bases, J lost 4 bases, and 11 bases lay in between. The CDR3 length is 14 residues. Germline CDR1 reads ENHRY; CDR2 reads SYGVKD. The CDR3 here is CAISRTAYNEKLFF. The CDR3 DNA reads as TGTGCCATCAGTAGGACAGCTTATAATGAAAAACTGTTTTTT.